This passage covers 6 T cell receptor beta chains from one sample sequenced in a study of neurological immune-mediated disorders. From the 5' RACE reads, TCRdb called clonotypes with MiXCR, one entry per CDR3 protein. The repertoire holds about 76,000 distinct CDR3 sequences, 15% to 20% seen once, with 15% in the top ten. Sample: PBMCs. Receptors originate from a woman in her forties in good health.

This clonotype was counted a few times. The chain has TRBV18 and TRBJ2-2, with a weak D call TRBD2 (6 bases). Germline V gives CDR1 KGHSH, CDR2 LQKENI. Trimming left V 4 bases short and J 5 bases short, with 14 bases between. This CDR3 contains 15 residues. The DNA for the CDR3 is TGTGCCAGCTCACGACTAGGTCAGGAGACCGGGGAGCTGTTTTTT. This sequence encodes CASSRLGQETGELFF.

Of note for this clonotype: A much more abundant neighbour one base away suggests this may be a read error. The V and J genes are TRBV20-1 and TRBJ2-1, with 10 positions matching TRBD1. There are 14 residues in the CDR3. The germline CDR1 and CDR2 sequences are DFQATT and SNEGSKA (reference sequence). In DNA, the CDR3 is TGCAGTGCCACCGAGGACAGGGGGTCTAATGGGCAGTTCTTC. This sequence encodes CSATEDRGSNGQFF.

This clonotype was observed at least ten times. This chain connects TRBV5-1 to TRBJ2-3, with D perhaps TRBD2 (7 bases). Germline loops: CDR1 SGHRS, CDR2 YFSETQ. V was clipped by 0 bases and J by 1 base, with 12 bases between them. The CDR3 sequence is 16 residues long. The CDR3 region is CASSLDLGGRTDTQYF. The CDR3 nucleotides are TGCGCCAGCAGCTTGGATCTCGGGGGGCGCACAGATACGCAGTATTTT.

This clonotype was detected many times. The chain has TRBV6-4 and TRBJ1-5, with a possible D match to TRBD1 (6 bases). V was trimmed by 2 bases and J by 9 bases, leaving 14 bases between them. CDR1 MRHNA and CDR2 SNTAGT come from the germline V gene. This CDR3 has 14 amino acids. The CDR3 region is CASSDTPEGGPQHF. CDR3 nucleotide sequence: TGTGCCAGCAGTGACACGCCTGAGGGGGGGCCCCAGCATTTT.

In its sample, this clonotype was seen many times. The chain couples TRBV29-1 to TRBJ2-1; D possibly uses TRBD1 or TRBD2 (5 bases each). CDR1 is SQVTM and CDR2 is ANQGSEA in the germline V gene. V was clipped by 7 bases and J by 4 bases, with 14 bases between them. CDR3 length: 13 amino acids. CDR3 sequence (DNA): TGCAGCGCCCCGGGGCAGAGTTACAATGAGCAGTTCTTC. This sequence encodes CSAPGQSYNEQFF.

The sample holds many counts of this clonotype. The chain combines TRBV10-3 with TRBJ1-2; TRBD1 is a possible D gene (5 bases). Germline V lookup: CDR1 ENHRY, CDR2 SYGVKD. CDR3 length equals 13 residues. V lost 7 bases and J 3 bases, leaving 12 bases between the germline ends. The CDR3 loop reads CAITRDADYGYTF. As DNA, the CDR3 is TGTGCCATCACGAGGGACGCGGACTATGGCTACACCTTC.